The T cell receptor (beta chain) under discussion was sequenced for a study of blood T cell repertoires in COVID-19. Study summary: PBMCs, B-cell-depleted T cells, or T cells were the source of the cDNA or gDNA that made up the material.

The CDR3 totals 15 residues. Germline V gene lookup returns CDR1 SEHNR and CDR2 FQNEAQ (reference sequence). After removal of 4 bases from V and 5 bases from J, the junction contained 7 bases not matched to a gene. Per the authors' pipeline: Estimation of nucleated cell counts was performed using reference gene primer amplification. The protocol was immunoSEQ multiplex PCR, while the TCRdb copy is restricted to in-frame clones and leaves out a portion. From that table come the V and J calls and clone size; the DNA was used to work out D and trimming. This sample has over 85,000 clones, with more than 75% found just once.

This receptor was identified in a human donor in a cohort sampled during active COVID-19. Sequencing was performed on peripheral blood. The rearrangement uses TRBV7-9 and TRBJ2-7; 11 bases agree with TRBD1. The CDR3 DNA follows: TGTGCCAGCAGCTCGTTGCCGGGACAGGGGGACGAGCAGTACTTC. Its protein product is CASSSLPGQGDEQYF.